A selection of T cell receptor beta chains follows, all from one sample in a study of control samples from healthy donors and cancer patients. Some clones are missing from TCRdb's copy, which holds only in-frame ones; the method was immunoSEQ multiplex PCR. The data contain tens of thousands of clones, approximately 90% of them seen just once; the ten biggest clones take up about 0.92%. Sample: blood. The receptors stem from a woman aged 25 to 39 in good health. The CDR3 runs from the conserved cysteine through the conserved F or W. A D gene is named only where the DNA matches it firmly. Part of the rows lack a size; the others show once, few, many or a class for expanded clones.

TGTGCCAGCAGCACGAGGCGGGGGACGAATGAAAAACTGTTTTTT | CASSTRRGTNEKLFF | TRBJ1-4 | . | . | TRBV7-2
TGTGCCAGCAGCCCCAATTATAGCAATCAGCCCCAGCATTTT | CASSPNYSNQPQHF | TRBJ1-5 | . | . | TRBV7-2
TGTGCCAGCAGCTTAGCAGGGGTTTCGGGCAGAGAGACCCAGTACTTC | CASSLAGVSGRETQYF | TRBJ2-5 | . | . | TRBV5-4
TGCGCCAGCAGCCGCTCGGGACAGGGTAACACCGGGGAGCTGTTTTTT | CASSRSGQGNTGELFF | TRBJ2-2 | . | TRBD1 | TRBV5-1
TGTGCCAGCAGTATGACAGGCAAGCAGTTCTTC | CASSMTGKQFF | TRBJ2-1 | . | . | TRBV6-5
TGCGCCAGCAGCCCACCTACCTACGAGCAGTACTTC | CASSPPTYEQYF | TRBJ2-7 | . | . | TRBV5-1
TGTGCCAGCAGCCAAGTGTGGCCCCCGGGAACCTACGAGCAGTACTTC | CASSQVWPPGTYEQYF | TRBJ2-7 | . | . | TRBV3-1/TRBV3-2
TGTGCCAGCAGCCACGACCTTAATTCACCCCTCCACTTT | CASSHDLNSPLHF | TRBJ1-6 | . | . | TRBV14
TGTGCCTGGAGTGCGTGGACTAGCAGGAGTGAGCAGTTCTTC | CAWSAWTSRSEQFF | TRBJ2-1 | . | TRBD2 | TRBV30
TGTGCCACCAGCAGAGATCGACAGACTTCCTATGGCTACACCTTC | CATSRDRQTSYGYTF | TRBJ1-2 | . | . | TRBV15
TGCAGCGCTTCCGTTGGGGTTGTGCAGTTCTTC | CSASVGVVQFF | TRBJ2-1 | . | . | TRBV29-1
TGCGCCAGCAGCCAAGATGCTAGCGGGCGCTCCTACGAGCAGTACTTC | CASSQDASGRSYEQYF | TRBJ2-7 | few | TRBD2 | TRBV4-1
TGTGCCAGCAGTATAGGGACAGGGGGCAGCGACGAGCAGTACTTC | CASSIGTGGSDEQYF | TRBJ2-7 | . | TRBD1 | TRBV6-5
TGTGCCAGCAGCCCCCAGTGGGCTATGAACACTGAAGCTTTCTTT | CASSPQWAMNTEAFF | TRBJ1-1 | . | . | TRBV11-2
TGTGCCAGCAGCCAACTAGCGGGGGGAGAGACCCAGTACTTC | CASSQLAGGETQYF | TRBJ2-5 | . | TRBD2 | TRBV4-2
TGTGCCAGCAGTTACTCGTTGGGGACTGGAAACACCATATATTTT | CASSYSLGTGNTIYF | TRBJ1-3 | . | . | TRBV6-5
TGCGCCAGCAGCTTGTCCGAGGCTAACGAGCAGTACTTC | CASSLSEANEQYF | TRBJ2-7 | . | . | TRBV5-1
TGTGCCTGGAGTCGAGCGGGGAATCAGCCCCAGCATTTT | CAWSRAGNQPQHF | TRBJ1-5 | once | . | TRBV30
TGTGCCAGCAGTACTTTAGACAGGTTCACTGAAGCTTTCTTT | CASSTLDRFTEAFF | TRBJ1-1 | . | . | TRBV27
TGTGCCAGCAGTTTAAAATGGGGGGGCGCGGGGATGAACACTGAAGCTTTCTTT | CASSLKWGGAGMNTEAFF | TRBJ1-1 | . | . | TRBV27
TGTGCCAGCAGCTTAACCCTCCAGGGCCCTGGCTACACCTTC | CASSLTLQGPGYTF | TRBJ1-2 | . | . | TRBV7-2
TGTGCCAGCAGCCTGGGACTGCTGAGCTCCTACAATGAGCAGTTCTTC | CASSLGLLSSYNEQFF | TRBJ2-1 | once | . | TRBV11-3
TGTGCCAGTAGTATCGTCGACAGGGAAGGACTTGGCTACACCTTC | CASSIVDREGLGYTF | TRBJ1-2 | . | TRBD1 | TRBV19
TGTGCCAGCAGTGTATACCGGGACAGGGTCCACGAGCAGTACTTC | CASSVYRDRVHEQYF | TRBJ2-7 | . | TRBD1 | TRBV27
TGTGGGGGGAAGGGGTCTGGCACTGAAGCTTTCTTT | CGGKGSGTEAFF | TRBJ1-1 | once | . | TRBV28
TGTGCCAGCAGCGACCAGGGTGGGCACACCGGGGAGCTGTTTTTT | CASSDQGGHTGELFF | TRBJ2-2 | . | . | TRBV9
TGTGCCAGCAGCGCGGGACTAGCGGGAGTGGGATCCTACAATGAGCAGTTCTTC | CASSAGLAGVGSYNEQFF | TRBJ2-1 | once | TRBD2 | TRBV11-2
TGTGCCAGCAGCCTAGGGGGTTTATCCACCAACACAGATACGCAGTATTTT | CASSLGGLSTNTDTQYF | TRBJ2-3 | . | . | TRBV2
TGCGCCAGCAGCTTGATGACAGGTAGGACAGGAGGGACTGAAGCTTTCTTT | CASSLMTGRTGGTEAFF | TRBJ1-1 | . | TRBD1 | TRBV5-1
TGCGCCAGCAGCTTAGGCGGACAGGGGGTTGGAAACACCATATATTTT | CASSLGGQGVGNTIYF | TRBJ1-3 | . | TRBD1 | TRBV5-1
TGTGCCAGCAGCCAGGGGGGGGCGACTAATGAAAAACTGTTTTTT | CASSQGGATNEKLFF | TRBJ1-4 | once | . | TRBV3-1/TRBV3-2
TGCGCCAGCAGCCAGGTAACTTCCGACAGGACTGAAGCTTTCTTT | CASSQVTSDRTEAFF | TRBJ1-1 | . | . | TRBV4-1
TGTGCCAGCAGTTACCAAAGGGACTTGAGCACAGATACGCAGTATTTT | CASSYQRDLSTDTQYF | TRBJ2-3 | . | . | TRBV6-5
TGTGCCACCAGGTCCTTGAGCTCCTACAATGAGCAGTTCTTC | CATRSLSSYNEQFF | TRBJ2-1 | . | . | TRBV19
TGCGCCAGCAGCTTGGGGCAGGGGAATGAAAAACTGTTTTTT | CASSLGQGNEKLFF | TRBJ1-4 | . | . | TRBV5-1
TGTGCCAGCAGTTCCGGGACAGACCACTACGAGCAGTACTTC | CASSSGTDHYEQYF | TRBJ2-7 | . | TRBD1 | TRBV27
TGTGCCAGCCGTTGGGGGGTAAACACCGGGGAGCTGTTTTTT | CASRWGVNTGELFF | TRBJ2-2 | . | . | TRBV27
TGTGCCACCAGTGCGGGACAGGGGTATAATCAGCCCCAGCATTTT | CATSAGQGYNQPQHF | TRBJ1-5 | . | TRBD1 | TRBV24-1
TGTGCCAGCAGCTCCCCTCGGGGCGGGAGATATGAGCAGTTCTTC | CASSSPRGGRYEQFF | TRBJ2-1 | . | TRBD2 | TRBV7-9
TGTGCCAGTAGATACAGGGCAGGCAATTCACCCCTCCACTTT | CASRYRAGNSPLHF | TRBJ1-6 | . | . | TRBV19
TGTGCCAGCAGGAACAGGACTGGGGCCAACGTCCTGACTTTC | CASRNRTGANVLTF | TRBJ2-6 | many | . | TRBV2
TGTGCCAGCAGTTACCTGGATACCCCTAATGAAAAACTGTTTTTT | CASSYLDTPNEKLFF | TRBJ1-4 | medium-sized | . | TRBV6-5
TGCAGCGCGCCTTGGCGGGAGGGCGAGCAGTACTTC | CSAPWREGEQYF | TRBJ2-7 | . | TRBD2 | TRBV29-1
TGTGCCTGGGCCTCGGGGGACCTCTACGAGCAGTACTTC | CAWASGDLYEQYF | TRBJ2-7 | . | . | TRBV30
TGTGCCAGCGGAAGGACAGGAAACACTGAAGCTTTCTTT | CASGRTGNTEAFF | TRBJ1-1 | . | TRBD1 | TRBV12-3/TRBV12-4
TGTGCCAGCATATTAGACATGGGGCTCGAGCCCGGGGAGCTGTTTTTT | CASILDMGLEPGELFF | TRBJ2-2 | . | . | TRBV21-1
TGCGCCAGCAGCACCGGACCTTTCCAGGCTAACTATGGCTACACCTTC | CASSTGPFQANYGYTF | TRBJ1-2 | . | . | TRBV5-1
TGCGCCAGCAGCTCGCATAGCTCTGGAAACACCATATATTTT | CASSSHSSGNTIYF | TRBJ1-3 | . | . | TRBV5-1
TGTGCCAGCAGGGGACTAGCGGACTACAATGAGCAGTTCTTC | CASRGLADYNEQFF | TRBJ2-1 | . | TRBD2 | TRBV2
TGTGCCTGGGGGAGGGAGATGAACACTGAAGCTTTCTTT | CAWGREMNTEAFF | TRBJ1-1 | . | . | TRBV30
TGTGCCAGCAGCAACCGGGACAGGGGGCTGGGGGCGCAGTTCTTC | CASSNRDRGLGAQFF | TRBJ2-1 | . | TRBD1 | TRBV7-9
TGTGCCAGCAGAACACCAGGGCGGAATTCACCCCTCCACTTT | CASRTPGRNSPLHF | TRBJ1-6 | . | . | TRBV9
TGTGCCAGCAGTGACTCTAGGCAGGCCTCAGATACGCAGTATTTT | CASSDSRQASDTQYF | TRBJ2-3 | . | . | TRBV6-4